This TCR beta chain was documented in a study of T cell responses to AZD1222 COVID-19 vaccine. Sequencing was performed with immunoSEQ multiplex PCR; in TCRdb, only in-frame clones are kept and a portion is missing. Here the sample spans some 120,000 clones, 89% being singletons. Details on this clone: Its matching antigen is unknown.

Study-level points and caveats: Repertoires in all cases were sampled only once the peak T cell response had passed. The donors showed a predominance of white British ancestry and of females, with possible underestimation of clonal diversity.

Germline V gene sequence: CDR1 SNHLY, CDR2 FYNNEI. Trimming stripped 6 bases from V and 7 bases from J, with 10 bases between. CDR3 size: 11 residues. The TCR originated in an adult in good health. The material sequenced was peripheral blood, taken on day 0 of AZD1222 vaccination. The V and J genes are TRBV2 and TRBJ2-7; D could derive from TRBD1 or TRBD2 (6 bases each). The CDR3 protein is CASREGGEQYF. In DNA, the CDR3 is TGTGCCAGCAGAGAGGGGGGTGAGCAGTACTTC.